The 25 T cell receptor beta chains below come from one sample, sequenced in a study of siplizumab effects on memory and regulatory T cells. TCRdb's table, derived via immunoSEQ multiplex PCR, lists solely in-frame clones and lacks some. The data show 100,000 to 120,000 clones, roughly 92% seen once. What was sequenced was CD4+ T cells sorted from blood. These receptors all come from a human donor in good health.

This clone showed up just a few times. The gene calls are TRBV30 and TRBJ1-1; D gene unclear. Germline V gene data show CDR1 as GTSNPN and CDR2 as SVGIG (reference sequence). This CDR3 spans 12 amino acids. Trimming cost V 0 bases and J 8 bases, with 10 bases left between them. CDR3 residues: CAWSVLGTEAFF. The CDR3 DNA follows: TGTGCCTGGAGTGTACTAGGAACCGAAGCTTTCTTT.

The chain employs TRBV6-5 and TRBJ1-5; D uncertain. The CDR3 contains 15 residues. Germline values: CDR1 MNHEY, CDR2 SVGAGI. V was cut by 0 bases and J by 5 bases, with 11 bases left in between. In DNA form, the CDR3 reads TGTGCCAGCAGTTACTCCATCAAGGGCGATCAGCCCCAGCATTTT. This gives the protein CASSYSIKGDQPQHF.

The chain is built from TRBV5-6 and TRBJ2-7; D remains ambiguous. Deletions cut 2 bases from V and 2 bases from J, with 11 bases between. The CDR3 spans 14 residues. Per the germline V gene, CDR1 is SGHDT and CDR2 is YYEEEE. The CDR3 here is CASSLVFETYEQYF. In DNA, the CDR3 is TGTGCCAGCAGCTTAGTGTTTGAAACCTACGAGCAGTACTTC.

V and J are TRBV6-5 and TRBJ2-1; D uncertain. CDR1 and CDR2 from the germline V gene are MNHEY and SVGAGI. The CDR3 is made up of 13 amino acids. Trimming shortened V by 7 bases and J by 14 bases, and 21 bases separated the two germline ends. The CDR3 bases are TGTGCCAGCAATTTAAAGGGAAATACGCGCGAGTTCTTC. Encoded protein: CASNLKGNTREFF.

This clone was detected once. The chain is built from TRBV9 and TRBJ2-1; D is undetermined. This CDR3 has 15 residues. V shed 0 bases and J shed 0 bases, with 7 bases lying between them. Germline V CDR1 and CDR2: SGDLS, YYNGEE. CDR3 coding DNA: TGTGCCAGCAGCGTAGGCCCGAACTCCTACAATGAGCAGTTCTTC. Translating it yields CASSVGPNSYNEQFF.

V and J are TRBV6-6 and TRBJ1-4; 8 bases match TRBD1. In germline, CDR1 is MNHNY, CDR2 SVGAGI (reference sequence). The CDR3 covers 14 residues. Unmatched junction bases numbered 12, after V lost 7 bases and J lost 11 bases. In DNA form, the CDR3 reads TGTGCCAGCACTCTAGGGACAGGCCAGCAGAAACTGTTTTTT. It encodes CASTLGTGQQKLFF.

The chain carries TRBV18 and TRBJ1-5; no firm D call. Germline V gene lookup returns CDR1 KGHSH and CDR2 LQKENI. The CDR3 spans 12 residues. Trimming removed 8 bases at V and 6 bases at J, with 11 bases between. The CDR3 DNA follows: TGTGCCAGCACCGTGCCCGGTCAGCCCCAGCATTTT. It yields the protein CASTVPGQPQHF.

The chain's CDR3 is CASSLGWNSNEKLFF. The CDR3 region has the DNA TGCGCCAGCAGCTTGGGCTGGAACTCTAATGAAAAACTGTTTTTT. The chain joins TRBV5-1 to TRBJ1-4; D call uncertain. V was shortened by 0 bases and J by 3 bases, with 9 bases between the two germline ends. The CDR3 consists of 15 residues. CDR1 and CDR2 (germline): SGHRS, YFSETQ.

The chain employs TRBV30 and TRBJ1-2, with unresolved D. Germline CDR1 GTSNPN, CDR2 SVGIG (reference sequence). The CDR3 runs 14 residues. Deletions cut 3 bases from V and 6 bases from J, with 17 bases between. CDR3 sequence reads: CAWRYAGVRNGYTF. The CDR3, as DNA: TGTGCCTGGAGGTATGCTGGGGTGAGAAATGGCTACACCTTC.

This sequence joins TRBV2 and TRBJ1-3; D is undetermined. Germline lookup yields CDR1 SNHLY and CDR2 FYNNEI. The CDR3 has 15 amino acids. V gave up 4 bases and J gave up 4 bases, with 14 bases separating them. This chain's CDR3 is CASSVGREVGNTIYF. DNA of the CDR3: TGTGCCAGCAGTGTCGGAAGGGAAGTAGGAAACACCATATATTTT.

The CDR3 nucleotides are TGCGCCAGCAGCCAAACAGGGCTTTCTAATGAAAAACTGTTTTTT. Translation: CASSQTGLSNEKLFF. The rearrangement uses TRBV4-1 and TRBJ1-4; possible D gene TRBD1, 6 bases. CDR3 size: 15 residues. Trimming removed 2 bases at V and 3 bases at J, with 10 bases between. Germline V gene lookup returns CDR1 MGHRA and CDR2 YSYEKL.

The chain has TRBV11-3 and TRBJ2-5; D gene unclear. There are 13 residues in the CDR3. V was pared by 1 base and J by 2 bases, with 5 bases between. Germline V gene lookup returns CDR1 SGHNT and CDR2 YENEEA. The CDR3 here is CASSLVQQETQYF. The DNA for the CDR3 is TGTGCCAGCAGCTTAGTCCAGCAAGAGACCCAGTACTTC.

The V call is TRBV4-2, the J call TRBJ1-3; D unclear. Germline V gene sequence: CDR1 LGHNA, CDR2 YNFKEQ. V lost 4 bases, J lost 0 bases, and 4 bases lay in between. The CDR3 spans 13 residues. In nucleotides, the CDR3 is TGTGCCAGCAGCCGAGACTCTGGAAACACCATATATTTT. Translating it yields CASSRDSGNTIYF.

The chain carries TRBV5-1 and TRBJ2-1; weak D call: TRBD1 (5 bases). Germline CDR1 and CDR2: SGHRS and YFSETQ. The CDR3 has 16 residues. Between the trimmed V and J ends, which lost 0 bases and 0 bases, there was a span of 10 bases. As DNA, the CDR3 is TGCGCCAGCAGCTTGGCCGACAGTAGCTCCTACAATGAGCAGTTCTTC. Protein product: CASSLADSSSYNEQFF.

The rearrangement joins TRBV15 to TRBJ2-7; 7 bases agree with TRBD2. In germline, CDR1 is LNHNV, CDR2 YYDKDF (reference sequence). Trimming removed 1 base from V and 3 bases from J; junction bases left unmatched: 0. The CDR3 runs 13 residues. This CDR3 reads CATSRVAGYEQYF. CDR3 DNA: TGTGCCACCAGCAGAGTAGCGGGCTACGAGCAGTACTTC. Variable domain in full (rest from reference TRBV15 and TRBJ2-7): DAMVIQNPRYQVTQFGKPVTLSCSQTLNHNVMYWYQQKSSQAPKLLFHYYDKDFNNEADTPDNFQSRRPNTSFCFLDIRSPGLGDTAMYLCATSRVAGYEQYFGPGTRLTVT.

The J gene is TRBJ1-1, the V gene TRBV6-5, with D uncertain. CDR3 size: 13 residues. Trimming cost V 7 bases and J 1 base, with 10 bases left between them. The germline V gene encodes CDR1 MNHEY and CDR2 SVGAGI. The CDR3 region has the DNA TGTGCCAGCACCGGACGGGGGAACACTGAAGCTTTCTTT. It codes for CASTGRGNTEAFF.

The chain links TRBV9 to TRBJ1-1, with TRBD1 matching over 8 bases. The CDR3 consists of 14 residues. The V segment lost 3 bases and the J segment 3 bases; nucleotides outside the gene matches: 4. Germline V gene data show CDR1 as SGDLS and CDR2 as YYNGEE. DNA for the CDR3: TGTGCCAGCAGCGAGGGACAGGAGTACACTGAAGCTTTCTTT. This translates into CASSEGQEYTEAFF.

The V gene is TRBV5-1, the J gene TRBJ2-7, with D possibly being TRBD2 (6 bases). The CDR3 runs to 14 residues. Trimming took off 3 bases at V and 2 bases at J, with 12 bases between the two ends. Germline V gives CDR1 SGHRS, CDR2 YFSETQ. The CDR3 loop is CASSSGGPAYEQYF. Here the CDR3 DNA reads TGCGCCAGCAGCTCCGGGGGTCCCGCCTACGAGCAGTACTTC.

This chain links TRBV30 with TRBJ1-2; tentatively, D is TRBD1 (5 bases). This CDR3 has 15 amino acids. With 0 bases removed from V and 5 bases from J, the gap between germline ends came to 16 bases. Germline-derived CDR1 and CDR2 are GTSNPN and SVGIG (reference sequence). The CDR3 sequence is CAWSVGGAGSYGYTF. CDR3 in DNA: TGTGCCTGGAGTGTTGGTGGGGCAGGGAGTTATGGCTACACCTTC.

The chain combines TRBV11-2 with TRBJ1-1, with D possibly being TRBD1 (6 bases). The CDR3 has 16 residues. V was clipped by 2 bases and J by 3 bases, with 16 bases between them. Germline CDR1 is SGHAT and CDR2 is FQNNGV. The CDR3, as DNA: TGTGCCAGCAGCTTAAGGGGGAACAGGGAGTACACTGAAGCTTTCTTT. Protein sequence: CASSLRGNREYTEAFF. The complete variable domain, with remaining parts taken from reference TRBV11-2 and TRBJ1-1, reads EAGVAQSPRYKIIEKRQSVAFWCNPISGHATLYWYQQILGQGPKLLIQFQNNGVVDDSQLPKDRFSAERLKGVDSTLKIQPAKLEDSAVYLCASSLRGNREYTEAFFGQGTRLTVV.

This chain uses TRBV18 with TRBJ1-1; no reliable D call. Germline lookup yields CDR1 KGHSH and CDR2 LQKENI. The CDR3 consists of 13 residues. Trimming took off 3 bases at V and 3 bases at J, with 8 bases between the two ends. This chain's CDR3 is CASSPNQYTEAFF. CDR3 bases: TGTGCCAGCTCACCCAATCAGTACACTGAAGCTTTCTTT.

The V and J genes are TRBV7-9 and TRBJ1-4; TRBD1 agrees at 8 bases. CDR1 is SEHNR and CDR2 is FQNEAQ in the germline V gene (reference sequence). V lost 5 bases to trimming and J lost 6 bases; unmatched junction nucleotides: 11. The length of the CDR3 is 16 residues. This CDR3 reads CASSPRSQGAHEKLFF. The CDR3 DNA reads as TGTGCCAGCAGCCCCCGATCCCAGGGGGCGCATGAAAAACTGTTTTTT.

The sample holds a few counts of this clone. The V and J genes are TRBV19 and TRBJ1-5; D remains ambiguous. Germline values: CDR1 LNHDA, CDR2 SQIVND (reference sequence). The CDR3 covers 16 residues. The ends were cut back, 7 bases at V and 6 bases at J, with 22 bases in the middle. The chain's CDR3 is CASTETSKGWVQPQHF. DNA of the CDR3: TGTGCCAGTACTGAAACGAGTAAAGGGTGGGTTCAGCCCCAGCATTTT.

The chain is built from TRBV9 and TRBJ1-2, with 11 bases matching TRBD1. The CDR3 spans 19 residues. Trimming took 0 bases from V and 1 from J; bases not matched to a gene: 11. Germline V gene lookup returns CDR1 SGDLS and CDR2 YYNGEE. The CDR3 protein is CASSVAPGQGGSGNYGYTF. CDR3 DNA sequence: TGTGCCAGCAGCGTAGCTCCGGGACAGGGGGGTTCGGGTAACTATGGCTACACCTTC.

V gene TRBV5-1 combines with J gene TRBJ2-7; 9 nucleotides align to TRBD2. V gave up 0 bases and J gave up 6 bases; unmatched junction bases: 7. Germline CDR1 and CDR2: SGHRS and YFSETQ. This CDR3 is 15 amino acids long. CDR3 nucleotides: TGCGCCAGCAGCTTGGGGGCTAGCGGGGTTAGCGAGCAGTACTTC. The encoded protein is CASSLGASGVSEQYF.